In this sample, the clone carrying this T cell receptor (beta chain) turned up once. In the study's own analysis: Amplification with reference gene primers provided the estimates of nucleated cell counts. Data came from immunoSEQ multiplex PCR; TCRdb stores just in-frame clones and leaves some out. V, J and clone size derive from that table, while D and trimming were established from the DNA sequence. The data show approximately 260,000 clones, approximately 90% seen once. The sample comes from a study of blood T cell repertoires in COVID-19. Study-wide context: Acute and convalescent COVID-19 samples came from the United States, Italy and Spain. In each case, the material was cDNA or gDNA derived from T cells, B-cell-depleted T cells, or PBMCs.

Trimming stripped 6 bases from V and 7 bases from J, with 12 bases between. CDR1 MDHEN and CDR2 SYDVKM come from the germline V gene. This CDR3 is built from 12 residues. This TCR came from a middle-aged woman with acute or convalescent COVID-19. This rearrangement joins TRBV28 to TRBJ1-1; D is ambiguous. The sample was peripheral blood. The CDR3 loop is CASSGFTFEAFF. Written as DNA, the CDR3 is TGTGCCAGCAGCGGGTTCACATTTGAAGCTTTCTTT.